This T cell receptor (beta chain) was profiled in a study of blood T cell repertoires in COVID-19. The CDR3 has 14 residues. Trimming took off 2 bases at V and 0 bases at J, with 7 bases between the two ends. Germline CDR1 and CDR2: MDHEN and SYDVKM. Generated by immunoSEQ multiplex PCR, the TCRdb table keeps only in-frame clones and is missing some. The sample includes fewer than 200,000 clones, roughly 80% of them seen just once. The sequence came from a man aged 70-80 years with active or convalescent COVID-19. Material for sequencing was peripheral blood. The chain employs TRBV28 and TRBJ1-1; D not resolved. The chain's CDR3 is CASSLDGVNTEAFF. In DNA, the CDR3 is TGTGCCAGCAGTTTAGACGGGGTGAACACTGAAGCTTTCTTT.